This T cell receptor beta chain was sequenced in a study of blood T cell repertoires in COVID-19. About the study: Donors in the United States, Italy and Spain gave samples during acute or convalescent COVID-19.

Germline assignment: CDR1 SGHTS and CDR2 YDEGEE. Trimming took 1 base from V and 5 from J, leaving 12 bases between them. CDR3 length: 14 residues. Profiled with immunoSEQ multiplex PCR; TCRdb holds only in-frame clones, not every one. The table includes about 390,000 clones, approximately 89% detected once. The TCR sequence derives from a woman aged 55 to 70 with COVID-19, enrolled during active disease. Sequenced: peripheral blood. V gene TRBV5-8 combines with J gene TRBJ1-1; tentative D call: TRBD1 (5 bases). CDR3 nucleotide sequence: TGTGCCAGCAGCTTGAGCAGGGTGGGAACTGAAGCTTTCTTT. Translation: CASSLSRVGTEAFF.